These 12 T cell receptor beta chains share one sample of origin, sequenced in a study of blood T cell repertoires in COVID-19. Only in-frame clones appear in the TCRdb table, and some are missing; sequencing was by immunoSEQ multiplex PCR. This table has some 160,000 clones, 65% to 90% appearing once. The sample consisted of peripheral blood. These TCRs come from a human donor in a cohort sampled during active COVID-19.

The chain employs TRBV28 and TRBJ1-1; 10 positions match TRBD1. Per germline, CDR1 MDHEN and CDR2 SYDVKM. Trimming took 5 bases from V and 7 from J; bases not matched to a gene: 10. This CDR3 spans 15 amino acids. The CDR3 DNA reads as TGTGCCAGCAGTGTAAGAGGGACAGGGGCAGATGAAGCTTTCTTT. As protein: CASSVRGTGADEAFF.

The J gene is TRBJ2-7, the V gene TRBV27; 8 bases match TRBD1. Per the germline V gene, CDR1 is MNHEY and CDR2 is SMNVEV (reference sequence). V shed 5 bases, J shed 4 bases, and the junction held 7 bases outside the gene matches. The CDR3 sequence is 14 residues long. CDR3 region: CASSDRGPRYEQYF. The CDR3 coding sequence is TGTGCCAGCAGTGACAGGGGCCCTAGGTACGAGCAGTACTTC.

This sequence joins TRBV9 and TRBJ2-7; 9 nucleotides agree with TRBD2. Germline lookup yields CDR1 SGDLS and CDR2 YYNGEE. CDR3 length: 16 residues. Unmatched junction bases numbered 7, after V lost 0 bases and J lost 3 bases. The CDR3 sequence: CASSVEAGGRGYEQYF. Written as DNA, the CDR3 is TGTGCCAGCAGCGTAGAGGCGGGGGGGCGGGGCTACGAGCAGTACTTC.

In its sample, this clone was seen a few times. The V and J genes are TRBV5-1 and TRBJ1-1; 8 bases match TRBD1. Germline V CDR1 and CDR2: SGHRS, YFSETQ. The trim removed 0 bases at V and 7 bases at J, leaving 2 bases unmatched. The CDR3 has 13 amino acids. CDR3 nucleotides: TGCGCCAGCAGCTTGGCCGACAGGGGTGAAGCTTTCTTT. This gives the protein CASSLADRGEAFF.

This clone was detected only once. J is TRBJ1-3 and V is TRBV5-8; D unresolved. The length of the CDR3 is 15 residues. V shed 2 bases and J shed 1 base, with 10 bases lying between them. The germline V gene has CDR1 SGHTS and CDR2 YDEGEE. The CDR3 DNA sequence: TGTGCCAGCAGCTTTAACAGAAATTCTGGAAACACCATATATTTT. This sequence encodes CASSFNRNSGNTIYF. The entire variable domain, with the rest obtained from reference TRBV5-8 and TRBJ1-3, is as follows: EAGVTQSPTHLIKTRGQQATLRCSPISGHTSVYWYQQALGLGLQFLLWYDEGEERNRGNFPPRFSGRQFPNYSSELNVNALELEDSALYLCASSFNRNSGNTIYFGEGSWLTVV.

The chain combines TRBV7-6 with TRBJ2-5; 7 bases map to TRBD2. The CDR3 extends over 13 amino acids. Germline V gene lookup returns CDR1 SGHVS and CDR2 FNYEAQ. Unmatched junction bases numbered 2, after V lost 4 bases and J lost 3 bases. The CDR3 nucleotides read TGTGCCAGCAGCTCTCTAGCGGAAGAGACCCAGTACTTC. It codes for CASSSLAEETQYF.

Note on this clone: One junction end disagrees with the germline gene, perhaps due to a read error. V gene TRBV11-2 combines with J gene TRBJ2-3; 7 bases are shared with TRBD2. From germline, CDR1 is SGHAT and CDR2 FQNNGV. The CDR3 consists of 17 residues. CDR3 residues: CASSSGGSGASKDTQYF. The CDR3, as DNA: TGTGCCAGCAGCTCGGGGGGAAGCGGGGCGAGCAAAGATACGCAGTATTTT.

The chain combines TRBV6-5 with TRBJ2-3; 10 bases line up with TRBD2. CDR3 length: 15 amino acids. Germline values: CDR1 MNHEY, CDR2 SVGAGI. V lost 4 bases to trimming and J lost 4 bases; unmatched junction nucleotides: 5. CDR3 loop: CASSSPGTSADTQYF. The CDR3 nucleotides read TGTGCCAGCAGTTCCCCCGGGACTAGCGCAGATACGCAGTATTTT.

The V gene is TRBV5-1, the J gene TRBJ2-1; 13 nucleotides agree with TRBD2. Germline V gives CDR1 SGHRS, CDR2 YFSETQ. The J segment lost 4 bases and the V segment lost 0 bases, leaving 4 bases of the junction unmatched. CDR3 length: 17 residues. CDR3 nucleotide sequence: TGCGCCAGCAGCTTGGGGGGGACTAGCGGGGCGTACAATGAGCAGTTCTTC. It codes for CASSLGGTSGAYNEQFF.

The V gene is TRBV6-2 or TRBV6-3, the J gene TRBJ1-5; a possible D gene is TRBD1 (6 bases). The CDR3 totals 12 residues. CDR1 MNHEY and CDR2 SVGEGT come from the germline V gene. The V and J ends lost 2 bases and 15 bases respectively, with 14 bases between them. The CDR3 here is CASSYELGRGHF. CDR3 nucleotide sequence: TGTGCCAGCAGTTACGAATTGGGCAGGGGGCATTTT.

The chain carries TRBV11-2 and TRBJ1-6; TRBD1 agrees at 7 bases. With 5 bases clipped from V and 10 bases from J, the junction kept 8 bases outside the gene matches. Germline V gene data show CDR1 as SGHAT and CDR2 as FQNNGV. The CDR3 consists of 14 residues. CDR3 residues: CASSLGQANSPLHF. CDR3 nucleotides: TGTGCCAGCAGCCTTGGACAGGCCAACTCACCCCTCCACTTT.

This clone was counted once. The chain carries TRBV7-9 and TRBJ2-7; 10 nucleotides match TRBD2. J was trimmed by 4 bases and V by 4 bases; bases with no gene match: 7. The length of the CDR3 is 15 residues. Germline CDR1 is SEHNR and CDR2 is FQNEAQ (reference sequence). CDR3 in amino acids: CASSYGLAEGYEQYF. CDR3 in DNA: TGTGCCAGCAGCTACGGACTAGCGGAAGGGTACGAGCAGTACTTC.